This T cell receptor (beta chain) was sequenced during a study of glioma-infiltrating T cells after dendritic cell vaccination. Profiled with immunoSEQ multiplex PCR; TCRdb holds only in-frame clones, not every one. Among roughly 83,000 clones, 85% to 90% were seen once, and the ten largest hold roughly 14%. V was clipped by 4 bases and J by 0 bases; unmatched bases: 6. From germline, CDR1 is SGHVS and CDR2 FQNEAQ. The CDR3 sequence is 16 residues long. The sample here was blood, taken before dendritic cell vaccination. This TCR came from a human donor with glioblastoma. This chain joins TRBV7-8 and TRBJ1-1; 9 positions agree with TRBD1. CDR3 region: CASSSDRGNVNTEAFF. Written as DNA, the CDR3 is TGTGCCAGCAGCTCCGACAGGGGGAACGTGAACACTGAAGCTTTCTTT.